The TCR beta chain under discussion was sequenced for a study of blood T cell repertoires in COVID-19. Trimming stripped 7 bases from V and 2 bases from J, with 15 bases between. The CDR3 loop spans 14 amino acids. CDR1 and CDR2 from the germline V gene are SQVTM and ANQGSEA. Repertoires were generated with immunoSEQ multiplex PCR, while TCRdb's copy carries only in-frame clones and drops some. The sample consists of about 110,000 clones, about 75% of them appearing once. This receptor was identified in a woman of 80 years or more with active or convalescent COVID-19. The source material was peripheral blood. This chain links TRBV29-1 with TRBJ1-3; tentative D call: TRBD1 (5 bases). Here the CDR3 DNA reads TGCAGCGCTCGCGGCGGGGCTGCTGGAAACACCATATATTTT. This encodes CSARGGAAGNTIYF.